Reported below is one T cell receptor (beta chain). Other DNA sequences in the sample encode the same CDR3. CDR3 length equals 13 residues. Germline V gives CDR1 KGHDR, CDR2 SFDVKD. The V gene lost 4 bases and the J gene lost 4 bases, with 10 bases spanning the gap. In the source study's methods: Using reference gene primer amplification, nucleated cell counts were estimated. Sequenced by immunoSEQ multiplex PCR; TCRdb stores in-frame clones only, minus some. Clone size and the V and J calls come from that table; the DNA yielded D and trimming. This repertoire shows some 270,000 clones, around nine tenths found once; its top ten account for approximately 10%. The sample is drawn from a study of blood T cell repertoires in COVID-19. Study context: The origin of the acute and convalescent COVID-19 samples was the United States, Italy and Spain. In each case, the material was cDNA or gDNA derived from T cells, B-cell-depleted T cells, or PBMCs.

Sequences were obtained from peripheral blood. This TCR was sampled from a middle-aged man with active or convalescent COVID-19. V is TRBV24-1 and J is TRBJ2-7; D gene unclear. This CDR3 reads CATSESGRYEQYF. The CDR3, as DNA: TGTGCCACCAGTGAGTCAGGCCGTTACGAGCAGTACTTC.